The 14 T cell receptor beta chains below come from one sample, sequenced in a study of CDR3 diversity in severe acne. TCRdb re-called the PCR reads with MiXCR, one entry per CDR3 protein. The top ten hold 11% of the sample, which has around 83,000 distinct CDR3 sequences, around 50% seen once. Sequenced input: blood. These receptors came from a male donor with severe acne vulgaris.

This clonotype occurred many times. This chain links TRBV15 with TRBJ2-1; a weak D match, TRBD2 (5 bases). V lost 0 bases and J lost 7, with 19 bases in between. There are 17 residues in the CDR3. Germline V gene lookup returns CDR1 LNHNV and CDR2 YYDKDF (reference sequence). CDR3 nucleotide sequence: TGTGCCACCAGCAGAGATCCCAGCGGTTCGGTCAGGAATGAGCAGTTCTTC. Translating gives CATSRDPSGSVRNEQFF.

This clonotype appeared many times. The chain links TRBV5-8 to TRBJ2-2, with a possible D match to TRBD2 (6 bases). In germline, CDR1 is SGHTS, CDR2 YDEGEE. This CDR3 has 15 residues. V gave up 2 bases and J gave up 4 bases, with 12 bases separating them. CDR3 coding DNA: TGTGCCAGCAGCTTCCGGGAGACCTCCACCGGGGAGCTGTTTTTT. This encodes CASSFRETSTGELFF. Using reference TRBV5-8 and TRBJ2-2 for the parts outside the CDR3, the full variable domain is EAGVTQSPTHLIKTRGQQATLRCSPISGHTSVYWYQQALGLGLQFLLWYDEGEERNRGNFPPRFSGRQFPNYSSELNVNALELEDSALYLCASSFRETSTGELFFGEGSRLTVL.

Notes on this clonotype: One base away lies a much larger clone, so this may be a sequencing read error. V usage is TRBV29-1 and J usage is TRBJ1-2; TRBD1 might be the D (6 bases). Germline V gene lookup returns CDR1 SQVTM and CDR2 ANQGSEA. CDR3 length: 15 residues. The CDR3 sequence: CSVRGVGRIPYDYTF. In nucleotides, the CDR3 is TGCAGCGTGAGGGGGGTCGGACGGATCCCCTATGACTACACCTTC.

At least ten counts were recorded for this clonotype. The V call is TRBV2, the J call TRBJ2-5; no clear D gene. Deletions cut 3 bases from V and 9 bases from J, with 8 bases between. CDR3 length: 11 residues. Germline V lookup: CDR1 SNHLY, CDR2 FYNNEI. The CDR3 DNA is TGTGCCAGCAGTGAGCAGTCTTCCCAGTACTTC. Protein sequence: CASSEQSSQYF.

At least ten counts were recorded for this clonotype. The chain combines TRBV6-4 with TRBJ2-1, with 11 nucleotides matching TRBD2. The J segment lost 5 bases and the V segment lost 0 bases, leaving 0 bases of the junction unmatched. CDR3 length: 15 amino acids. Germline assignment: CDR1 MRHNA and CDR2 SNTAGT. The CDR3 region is CASSDSLAGDNEQFF. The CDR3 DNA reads TGTGCCAGCAGTGACTCACTAGCGGGAGACAATGAGCAGTTCTTC.

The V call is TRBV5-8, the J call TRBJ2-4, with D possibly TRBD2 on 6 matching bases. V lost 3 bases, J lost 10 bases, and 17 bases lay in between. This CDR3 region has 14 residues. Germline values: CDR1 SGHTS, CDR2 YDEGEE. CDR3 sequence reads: CASSSSGGAAIQYF. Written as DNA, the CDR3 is TGTGCCAGCAGCTCTTCCGGGGGAGCGGCAATTCAGTACTTC. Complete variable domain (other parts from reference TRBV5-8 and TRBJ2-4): EAGVTQSPTHLIKTRGQQATLRCSPISGHTSVYWYQQALGLGLQFLLWYDEGEERNRGNFPPRFSGRQFPNYSSELNVNALELEDSALYLCASSSSGGAAIQYFGAGTRLSVL.

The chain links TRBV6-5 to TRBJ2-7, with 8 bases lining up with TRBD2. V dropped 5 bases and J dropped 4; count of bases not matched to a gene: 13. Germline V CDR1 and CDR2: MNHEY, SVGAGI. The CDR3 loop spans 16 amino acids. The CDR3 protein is CASSLSGARGGYEQYF. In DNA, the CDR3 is TGTGCCAGCAGTCTTTCTGGGGCTCGCGGGGGGTACGAGCAGTACTTC.

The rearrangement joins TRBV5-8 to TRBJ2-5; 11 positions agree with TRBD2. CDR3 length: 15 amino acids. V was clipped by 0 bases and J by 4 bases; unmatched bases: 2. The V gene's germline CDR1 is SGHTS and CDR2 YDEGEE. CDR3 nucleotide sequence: TGTGCCAGCAGCTTGGTGCTAGCGGGAGGAGAGACCCAGTACTTC. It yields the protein CASSLVLAGGETQYF.

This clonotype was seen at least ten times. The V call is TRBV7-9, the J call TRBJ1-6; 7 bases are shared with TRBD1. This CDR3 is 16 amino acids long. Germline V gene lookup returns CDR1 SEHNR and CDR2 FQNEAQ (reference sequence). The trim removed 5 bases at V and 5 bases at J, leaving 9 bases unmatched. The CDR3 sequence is CASSPGAGQNNSPLHF. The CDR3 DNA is TGTGCCAGCAGCCCAGGGGCGGGACAGAATAATTCACCCCTCCACTTT.

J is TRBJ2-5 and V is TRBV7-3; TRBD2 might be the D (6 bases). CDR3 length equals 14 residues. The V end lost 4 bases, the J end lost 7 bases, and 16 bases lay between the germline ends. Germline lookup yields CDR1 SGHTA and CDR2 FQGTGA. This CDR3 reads CASSSGTVDGTQYF. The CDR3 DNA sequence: TGTGCCAGCAGCTCAGGGACTGTTGATGGGACCCAGTACTTC.

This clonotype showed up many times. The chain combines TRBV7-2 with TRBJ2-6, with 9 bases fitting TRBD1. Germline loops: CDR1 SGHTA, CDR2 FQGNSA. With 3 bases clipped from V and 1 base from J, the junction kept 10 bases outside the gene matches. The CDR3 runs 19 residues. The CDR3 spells CASSFITGQGGSGANVLTF. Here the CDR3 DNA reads TGTGCCAGCAGCTTCATCACGGGACAGGGTGGGTCTGGGGCCAACGTCCTGACTTTC.

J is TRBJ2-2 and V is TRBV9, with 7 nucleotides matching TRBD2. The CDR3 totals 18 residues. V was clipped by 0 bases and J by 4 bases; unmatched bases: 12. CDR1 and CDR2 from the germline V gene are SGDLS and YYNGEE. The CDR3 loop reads CASSVGGGGTTITGELFF. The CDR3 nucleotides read TGTGCCAGCAGCGTAGGTGGCGGGGGAACAACTATCACCGGGGAGCTGTTTTTT. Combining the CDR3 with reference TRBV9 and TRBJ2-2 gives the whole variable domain DSGVTQTPKHLITATGQRVTLRCSPRSGDLSVYWYQQSLDQGLQFLIQYYNGEERAKGNILERFSAQQFPDLHSELNLSSLELGDSALYFCASSVGGGGTTITGELFFGEGSRLTVL.

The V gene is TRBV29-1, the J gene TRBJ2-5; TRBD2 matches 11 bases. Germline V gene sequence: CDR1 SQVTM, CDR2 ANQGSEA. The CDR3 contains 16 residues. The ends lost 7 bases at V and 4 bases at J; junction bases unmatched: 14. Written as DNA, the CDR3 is TGCAGCGCAGGGGCTAGCGGGAGGTTTAAATTAGAGACCCAGTACTTC. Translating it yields CSAGASGRFKLETQYF.

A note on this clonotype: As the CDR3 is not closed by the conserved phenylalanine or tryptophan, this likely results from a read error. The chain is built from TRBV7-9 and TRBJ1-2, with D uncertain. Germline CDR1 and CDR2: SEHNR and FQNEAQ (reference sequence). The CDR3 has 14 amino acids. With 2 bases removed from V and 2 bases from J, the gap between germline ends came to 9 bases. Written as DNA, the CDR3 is TGTGCCAGCAGCTTAAACAGTATGAACTATGGCTACACCTCC. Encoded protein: CASSLNSMNYGYTS.